A single sample is the source of the 15 T cell receptor beta chains below, sequenced in a study of cytomegalovirus exposure and HLA in healthy donors. Vbeta (60) and Jbeta (13) primers were used in the PCR. The table came from immunoSEQ multiplex PCR; TCRdb's copy has only in-frame clones and leaves some out. The table records tens of thousands of clones, about four fifths of them present only once. The source material was PBMCs. Source of these receptors: a woman aged 50 to 60 in good health and CMV-seronegative.

The J gene is TRBJ2-4, the V gene TRBV5-8; weak D call: TRBD2 (5 bases). Germline CDR1 and CDR2: SGHTS and YDEGEE. The CDR3 length is 16 residues. The germline V and J ends were trimmed by 0 bases and 0 bases, with 10 bases remaining between them. Here the CDR3 reads CASSLAGLVAKNIQYF. The CDR3 region has the DNA TGTGCCAGCAGCTTGGCGGGGTTAGTAGCCAAAAACATTCAGTACTTC.

The J gene is TRBJ1-2, the V gene TRBV27, with D possibly TRBD1 on 6 matching bases. Germline-derived CDR1 and CDR2 are MNHEY and SMNVEV (reference sequence). CDR3 length: 14 amino acids. V lost 2 bases and J 6 bases, leaving 13 bases between the germline ends. The CDR3 protein is CASSLGGGANGYTF. The CDR3 region has the DNA TGTGCCAGCAGTTTAGGTGGGGGGGCGAATGGCTACACCTTC.

The chain joins TRBV7-2 to TRBJ1-1, with 7 bases that match TRBD1. V shed 0 bases, J shed 3 bases, and the junction held 7 bases outside the gene matches. The CDR3 loop spans 16 amino acids. The germline V gene has CDR1 SGHTA and CDR2 FQGNSA. As DNA, the CDR3 is TGTGCCAGCAGCTTAGCGGTAGGCAGGGGGGACACTGAAGCTTTCTTT. The encoded protein is CASSLAVGRGDTEAFF.

The chain joins TRBV7-6 to TRBJ2-7; 8 bases match TRBD1. This CDR3 is built from 13 residues. CDR1 SGHVS and CDR2 FNYEAQ come from the germline V gene. V trimming: 1 base; J trimming: 6 bases; junction bases outside the gene matches: 2. The CDR3 sequence: CASSLGTGTEQYV. The CDR3 region has the DNA TGTGCCAGCAGCTTAGGGACAGGGACCGAGCAGTACGTC.

V and J are TRBV18 and TRBJ1-1, with a weak D call TRBD1 (5 bases). The CDR3 consists of 15 residues. V lost 5 bases and J 6 bases, leaving 19 bases between the germline ends. Germline V gene lookup returns CDR1 KGHSH and CDR2 LQKENI. The CDR3 loop is CASSSYRSPSAEAFF. CDR3 coding DNA: TGTGCCAGCTCAAGCTACAGGTCTCCCTCGGCTGAAGCTTTCTTT.

The rearrangement joins TRBV5-1 to TRBJ2-1; 8 bases line up with TRBD1. J was trimmed by 9 bases and V by 2 bases; bases with no gene match: 7. The CDR3 length is 14 residues. The germline V gene encodes CDR1 SGHRS and CDR2 YFSETQ. The CDR3 region has the DNA TGCGCCAGCAGCTTAGGACAGGGCGCAGCTGAGCAGTTCTTC. It encodes CASSLGQGAAEQFF.

The V gene is TRBV5-1, the J gene TRBJ1-1; TRBD1 is a possible D gene (5 bases). Trimming cost V 1 base and J 5 bases, with 15 bases left between them. The CDR3 covers 15 residues. CDR1 is SGHRS, CDR2 YFSETQ, per germline. The CDR3 sequence is CASSLNPGLGTEAFF. In DNA form, the CDR3 reads TGCGCCAGCAGCTTGAACCCGGGACTAGGGACTGAAGCTTTCTTT.

The rearrangement joins TRBV9 to TRBJ1-2; D is uncertain. CDR1 is SGDLS and CDR2 is YYNGEE in the germline V gene. The V and J ends lost 0 bases and 6 bases respectively, with 18 bases between them. This CDR3 is 16 amino acids long. The CDR3 coding sequence is TGTGCCAGCAGCGTAGGGGAGGAGATGGGAGGGCATGGCTACACCTTC. Protein product: CASSVGEEMGGHGYTF.

V gene TRBV15 combines with J gene TRBJ2-1, with TRBD2 matching over 9 bases. The germline V gene has CDR1 LNHNV and CDR2 YYDKDF (reference sequence). The CDR3 spans 15 residues. V was pared by 2 bases and J by 7 bases, with 6 bases of the junction left unmatched. The CDR3 DNA reads as TGTGCCACCAGCAGACCGGGACTAGCCAGGAATGAGCAGTTCTTC. Translated, it gives CATSRPGLARNEQFF.

The CDR3: CASSSSGGRVTGELFF. The CDR3 region has the DNA TGTGCCAGCAGCTCGTCCGGAGGGAGGGTCACCGGGGAGCTGTTTTTT. The genes are TRBV11-3 and TRBJ2-2, with 7 bases fitting TRBD2. Trimming cost V 4 bases and J 4 bases; bases outside gene matches: 9. CDR1 and CDR2 (germline): SGHNT, YENEEA. This CDR3 contains 16 residues.

The gene calls are TRBV10-3 and TRBJ2-7, with 10 positions matching TRBD1. The CDR3 has 17 residues. J was trimmed by 1 base and V by 2 bases; bases with no gene match: 8. Germline CDR1 is ENHRY and CDR2 is SYGVKD. CDR3 bases: TGTGCCATCAGTGAGACGACCGTGGGACAGGGGTCCTACGAGCAGTACGTC. Its translation is CAISETTVGQGSYEQYV.

This chain uses TRBV9 with TRBJ1-2, with 7 positions matching TRBD1. Germline V gene lookup returns CDR1 SGDLS and CDR2 YYNGEE. V was clipped by 2 bases and J by 5 bases; unmatched bases: 6. The CDR3 is 14 residues long. In DNA form, the CDR3 reads TGTGCCAGCAGCGTCACAGGGGAGTTTTATGGCTACACCTTC. Encoded protein: CASSVTGEFYGYTF.

J is TRBJ2-1 and V is TRBV5-6, with 8 bases aligning to TRBD1. V shed 2 bases, J shed 2 bases, and the junction held 3 bases outside the gene matches. Germline loops: CDR1 SGHDT, CDR2 YYEEEE. This CDR3 has 15 residues. This CDR3 is CASSFPTGAYNEQFF. CDR3 in DNA: TGTGCCAGCAGCTTCCCGACAGGGGCCTACAATGAGCAGTTCTTC.

This clone was recorded only once. The chain recombines TRBV27 with TRBJ1-1; TRBD1 is a possible D gene (6 bases). This CDR3 spans 15 amino acids. The germline V gene encodes CDR1 MNHEY and CDR2 SMNVEV (reference sequence). The germline V and J ends were trimmed by 5 bases and 0 bases, with 13 bases remaining between them. CDR3 in DNA: TGTGCCAGCAGTATAACAGGGCTCATGAACACTGAAGCTTTCTTT. This encodes CASSITGLMNTEAFF.

The chain has TRBV18 and TRBJ2-7; D gene uncertain. V lost 4 bases and J 0 bases, leaving 13 bases between the germline ends. The CDR3 has 15 residues. Germline V gives CDR1 KGHSH, CDR2 LQKENI. The CDR3 DNA sequence: TGTGCCAGCTCACAAGGGAAAGCTAGCTCCTACGAGCAGTACGTC. Its translation: CASSQGKASSYEQYV.